One and the same sample provided the 29 T cell receptor beta chains below, sequenced in a study of neurological immune-mediated disorders. In TCRdb, the 5' RACE reads were re-called with MiXCR into one record per CDR3 protein. The sample holds 75,000 to 95,000 distinct CDR3 sequences, roughly 18% seen once. Source material: PBMCs. The receptors stem from a woman aged 40 to 55 in good health.

This clonotype was detected only a few times. The chain links TRBV5-1 to TRBJ1-1; TRBD1 aligns across 8 bases. This CDR3 spans 15 amino acids. In germline, CDR1 is SGHRS, CDR2 YFSETQ. V lost 4 bases, J lost 4 bases, and 9 bases stayed unmatched. The CDR3 loop reads CASSMLDRVGTEAFF. The CDR3 bases are TGCGCCAGCAGCATGCTGGACAGGGTCGGCACTGAAGCTTTCTTT.

This clonotype was seen many times. The chain is built from TRBV6-5 and TRBJ2-7; 9 nucleotides agree with TRBD2. The germline CDR1 and CDR2 sequences are MNHEY and SVGAGI. J gave up 3 bases and V 5 bases, and 5 bases lay outside the gene matches. CDR3 length: 14 amino acids. CDR3 region: CASSIAGAIYEQYF. The DNA for the CDR3 is TGTGCCAGCAGTATAGCGGGGGCCATCTACGAGCAGTACTTC.

This clonotype was detected a few times. V gene TRBV20-1 combines with J gene TRBJ2-7; 7 bases map to TRBD2. CDR1 is DFQATT, CDR2 SNEGSKA, per germline (reference sequence). The CDR3 spans 14 residues. Germline trimming cut 4 bases from V and 0 bases from J; bases unmatched to any gene: 6. CDR3 in amino acids: CSATREGYSYEQYV. DNA for the CDR3: TGCAGTGCTACTAGGGAGGGTTACTCCTACGAGCAGTACGTC.

The chain uses TRBV6-5 and TRBJ1-5, with TRBD1 as a possible D gene (5 bases). The CDR3 covers 14 residues. The V end was cut by 4 bases, the J end by 6 bases, with 13 bases between. Germline CDR1 reads MNHEY; CDR2 reads SVGAGI. The DNA of the CDR3 is TGTGCCAGCAGTTTCAGGGAAAGAGGTCAGCCCCAGCATTTT. Translated: CASSFRERGQPQHF.

This clonotype was recorded at least ten times. The chain employs TRBV7-3 and TRBJ2-3, with unresolved D. The ends were cut back, 3 bases at V and 6 bases at J, with 13 bases in the middle. Germline V gene sequence: CDR1 SGHTA, CDR2 FQGTGA. The CDR3 length is 14 residues. The CDR3 DNA is TGTGCCAGCAGCTTCGACGGTAGCAGGGATACGCAGTATTTT. Translated, it gives CASSFDGSRDTQYF.

This clonotype was detected ten times or more. The rearrangement links TRBV2 to TRBJ2-4, with D possibly being TRBD2 (5 bases). V dropped 5 bases and J dropped 8 bases, with 13 bases sitting between them. CDR3 size: 13 residues. Germline values: CDR1 SNHLY, CDR2 FYNNEI. The CDR3, as DNA: TGTGCCAGCAGTATCGCGGGTAGGGACATTCAGTACTTC. Protein product: CASSIAGRDIQYF.

Many counts were recorded for this clonotype. The chain joins TRBV28 to TRBJ2-6, with 7 bases aligning to TRBD1. Germline values: CDR1 MDHEN, CDR2 SYDVKM. The V gene end was trimmed by 5 bases and the J gene end by 4 bases; junction bases not matched to a gene: 5. The CDR3 sequence is 15 residues long. CDR3 sequence reads: CASSMTGYGANVLTF. CDR3 nucleotides: TGTGCCAGCAGTATGACAGGGTACGGGGCCAACGTCCTGACTTTC. The full variable domain, rest sourced from reference TRBV28 and TRBJ2-6, is DVKVTQSSRYLVKRTGEKVFLECVQDMDHENMFWYRQDPGLGLRLIYFSYDVKMKEKGDIPEGYSVSREKKERFSLILESASTNQTSMYLCASSMTGYGANVLTFGAGSRLTVL.

This chain links TRBV4-1 with TRBJ2-7, with D maybe TRBD1 (5 bases). The CDR3 is made up of 15 amino acids. Between the trimmed V and J ends, which lost 4 bases and 0 bases, there was a span of 13 bases. From germline, CDR1 is MGHRA and CDR2 YSYEKL. CDR3 nucleotides: TGCGCCAGCAGCCTGACTTTCGACAGCTCCTACGAGCAGTACTTC. This encodes CASSLTFDSSYEQYF.

This sequence joins TRBV5-5 and TRBJ1-4; possibly TRBD1 for D (6 bases). The CDR3 contains 16 residues. With 3 bases removed from V and 7 bases from J, the gap between germline ends came to 19 bases. The germline gives CDR1 SGHKS, CDR2 YYEKEE (reference sequence). The CDR3 sequence is CASSSTDQGKVEKLFF. The DNA for the CDR3 is TGTGCCAGCAGCTCGACGGACCAGGGGAAAGTTGAAAAACTGTTTTTT.

This clonotype was counted at least ten times. The CDR3: CASSFLGTDTFLNTEAFF. The CDR3 coding sequence is TGCGCCAGCAGCTTTCTTGGGACAGACACCTTCCTGAACACTGAAGCTTTCTTT. V gene TRBV5-1 combines with J gene TRBJ1-1; 7 bases align to TRBD1. V was pared by 2 bases and J by 0 bases, with 13 bases of the junction left unmatched. The CDR3 runs to 18 residues. Per the germline V gene, CDR1 is SGHRS and CDR2 is YFSETQ.

This clonotype was seen ten or more times. The chain couples TRBV5-6 to TRBJ1-5; D ambiguous. V was shortened by 4 bases and J by 5 bases, with 13 bases between the two germline ends. CDR1 is SGHDT, CDR2 YYEEEE, per germline. The CDR3 covers 14 residues. CDR3 amino acids: CASSGWNTYQPQHF. As DNA, the CDR3 is TGTGCCAGCAGCGGGTGGAACACTTATCAGCCCCAGCATTTT.

This clonotype has ten or more counts. The rearrangement links TRBV20-1 to TRBJ2-1; 15 bases match TRBD2. V was clipped by 6 bases and J by 4 bases; unmatched bases: 7. The CDR3 spans 16 residues. The V gene's germline CDR1 is DFQATT and CDR2 SNEGSKA (reference sequence). This CDR3 is CSAQGTSGGRYNEQFF. The CDR3 nucleotides read TGCAGTGCCCAAGGGACTAGCGGGGGGCGGTACAATGAGCAGTTCTTC.

This clonotype was recorded at least ten times. This chain connects TRBV4-3 to TRBJ1-6; maybe TRBD1 (5 bases). CDR1 and CDR2 (germline): LGHNA, YSLEER. Trimming left V 0 bases short and J 10 bases short, with 13 bases between. CDR3 length: 15 amino acids. CDR3 coding DNA: TGCGCCAGCAGCCAAGACGGGGGGTATAGGTCACCCCTCCACTTT. Its protein product is CASSQDGGYRSPLHF.

There are many counts of this clonotype. The chain carries TRBV28 and TRBJ1-1; 7 bases are shared with TRBD1. The CDR3 is 15 amino acids. Germline V CDR1 and CDR2: MDHEN, SYDVKM. Trimming at V came to 7 bases and at J to 0 bases, leaving 8 bases not matched to a gene. CDR3 protein: CASKPQTGMNTEAFF. As DNA, the CDR3 is TGTGCCAGCAAACCTCAGACAGGGATGAACACTGAAGCTTTCTTT.

This clonotype occurred many times. This rearrangement joins TRBV20-1 to TRBJ2-5; D is perhaps TRBD1 (5 bases). The germline gives CDR1 DFQATT, CDR2 SNEGSKA (reference sequence). Between the trimmed V and J ends, which lost 0 bases and 3 bases, there was a span of 14 bases. The CDR3 is made up of 15 amino acids. The CDR3 loop reads CSARDLGAEKETQYF. For the CDR3, the DNA is TGCAGTGCTAGAGATCTTGGGGCCGAGAAAGAGACCCAGTACTTC.

The V call is TRBV20-1, the J call TRBJ2-7, with 10 bases identical to TRBD2. Germline CDR1 and CDR2: DFQATT and SNEGSKA (reference sequence). The V and J ends lost 4 bases and 5 bases, in that order; junction bases with no gene match: 5. CDR3 length equals 13 residues. The CDR3 region is CSATGLAQNEQYF. CDR3 DNA: TGCAGTGCTACGGGACTAGCGCAGAACGAGCAGTACTTC.

This chain joins TRBV20-1 and TRBJ2-7, with D maybe TRBD2 (5 bases). The CDR3 is made up of 14 amino acids. V lost 2 bases, J lost 0 bases, and 11 bases lay in between. The germline gives CDR1 DFQATT, CDR2 SNEGSKA (reference sequence). For the CDR3, the DNA is TGCAGTGCTAGACGCCGGGGTTACTCCTACGAGCAGTACTTC. Translating it yields CSARRRGYSYEQYF.

This clonotype was observed many times. The chain combines TRBV10-3 with TRBJ1-3; the D is unclear. Germline CDR1 ENHRY, CDR2 SYGVKD. CDR3 length: 18 residues. V was trimmed by 0 bases and J by 0 bases, leaving 15 bases between them. The CDR3 DNA sequence: TGTGCCATCAGTGAGTCGGTGTTCGGCAGACCCTCTGGAAACACCATATATTTT. Protein sequence: CAISESVFGRPSGNTIYF.

This clonotype was seen many times. The genes are TRBV6-2 or TRBV6-3 and TRBJ2-3, with 10 bases that match TRBD2. The CDR3 covers 17 residues. J lost 6 bases, V lost 4 bases, and 13 bases had no gene match. CDR1 and CDR2 from the germline V gene are MNHEY and SVGEGT. The CDR3 DNA sequence: TGTGCCAGCAGTTTTTTGTTAGCGGGGGGCCCCGAGGATACGCAGTATTTT. This sequence encodes CASSFLLAGGPEDTQYF.

This clonotype was seen many times. The chain is built from TRBV12-3 or TRBV12-4 and TRBJ2-3; D is unclear. This CDR3 comprises 12 residues. The V gene lost 5 bases and the J gene lost 5 bases, with 8 bases spanning the gap. The CDR3 DNA reads as TGTGCCAGCAGTCCCTCGAGAGATACGCAGTATTTT. Protein sequence: CASSPSRDTQYF.

J is TRBJ2-3 and V is TRBV7-2; D is possibly TRBD2 (8 bases). CDR3 length: 17 residues. Germline lookup yields CDR1 SGHTA and CDR2 FQGNSA. Trimming took off 5 bases at V and 1 base at J, with 19 bases between the two ends. The CDR3 here is CASSPTGGGGGTDTQYF. The CDR3 DNA reads as TGTGCCAGCAGCCCCACGGGAGGGGGCGGAGGCACAGATACGCAGTATTTT.

This clonotype has at least ten counts. The V gene is TRBV12-3 or TRBV12-4, the J gene TRBJ2-7; 12 bases are shared with TRBD2. V lost 6 bases to trimming and J lost 1 base; unmatched junction nucleotides: 1. The CDR3 totals 14 residues. Written as DNA, the CDR3 is TGTGCCAGCAGCGGACTAGCGGGGTCCTACGAGCAGTACTTC. Its protein product is CASSGLAGSYEQYF.

At least ten counts were recorded for this clonotype. The chain joins TRBV30 to TRBJ2-2; no firm D call. Germline lookup yields CDR1 GTSNPN and CDR2 SVGIG (reference sequence). This CDR3 region has 15 residues. V was trimmed by 3 bases and J by 5 bases, leaving 16 bases between them. CDR3 protein: CAWRIFGVGTGELFF. CDR3 DNA: TGTGCCTGGAGAATCTTTGGGGTCGGGACCGGGGAGCTGTTTTTT.

The chain joins TRBV6-1 to TRBJ2-5; 11 bases are a match to TRBD2. V gave up 11 bases and J gave up 5 bases; unmatched junction bases: 7. Germline assignment: CDR1 MNHNS and CDR2 SASEGT. The CDR3 length is 13 residues. CDR3 region: CASSGGQGETQYF. The CDR3 DNA reads as TGTGCCTCTAGCGGGGGGCAGGGGGAGACCCAGTACTTC.

This clonotype was detected many times. This rearrangement joins TRBV5-5 to TRBJ2-3; no clear D gene. The CDR3 sequence is 14 residues long. CDR1 is SGHKS, CDR2 YYEKEE, per germline (reference sequence). Trimming took 2 bases from V and 6 from J, leaving 13 bases between them. This CDR3 is CASSFGRFGDTQYF. DNA for the CDR3: TGTGCCAGCAGCTTCGGCAGGTTCGGTGATACGCAGTATTTT. The full variable domain, its missing parts supplied by reference TRBV5-5 and TRBJ2-3, is DAGVTQSPTHLIKTRGQQVTLRCSPISGHKSVSWYQQVLGQGPQFIFQYYEKEERGRGNFPDRFSARQFPNYSSELNVNALLLGDSALYLCASSFGRFGDTQYFGPGTRLTVL.

This clonotype was detected ten times or more. J is TRBJ2-3 and V is TRBV27, with TRBD2 matching over 7 bases. Per the germline V gene, CDR1 is MNHEY and CDR2 is SMNVEV (reference sequence). The CDR3 runs 17 residues. The J segment lost 2 bases and the V segment lost 1 base, leaving 9 bases of the junction unmatched. The CDR3 sequence is CASSLWSRGETTDTQYF. For the CDR3, the DNA is TGTGCCAGCAGTTTATGGTCTCGGGGGGAAACCACAGATACGCAGTATTTT.

In its sample, this clonotype was seen many times. This rearrangement joins TRBV6-5 to TRBJ2-5, with 12 bases matching TRBD2. J gave up 3 bases and V 6 bases, and 14 bases lay outside the gene matches. The germline V gene has CDR1 MNHEY and CDR2 SVGAGI. CDR3 size: 18 residues. Written as DNA, the CDR3 is TGTGCCAGCAGCCAAGCGAATGTAGGACTAGCGGGGAAAGAGACCCAGTACTTC. Amino acids: CASSQANVGLAGKETQYF.

This clonotype was seen ten or more times. The rearrangement links TRBV30 to TRBJ2-7; D uncertain. The CDR3 is made up of 12 amino acids. CDR1 is GTSNPN and CDR2 is SVGIG in the germline V gene (reference sequence). V was cut by 3 bases and J by 7 bases, with 13 bases left in between. The CDR3 loop reads CAWSVDGKEQYF. The CDR3, as DNA: TGTGCCTGGAGCGTGGACGGAAAAGAGCAGTACTTC.

This clonotype was seen ten or more times. The genes are TRBV6-1 and TRBJ2-1, with 10 bases fitting TRBD1. V gave up 4 bases and J gave up 4 bases; unmatched junction bases: 7. The CDR3 totals 16 residues. The germline V gene encodes CDR1 MNHNS and CDR2 SASEGT. In nucleotides, the CDR3 is TGTGCCAGCAGTGGGACCGGGACAGGGGTTTACAATGAGCAGTTCTTC. Translating gives CASSGTGTGVYNEQFF.